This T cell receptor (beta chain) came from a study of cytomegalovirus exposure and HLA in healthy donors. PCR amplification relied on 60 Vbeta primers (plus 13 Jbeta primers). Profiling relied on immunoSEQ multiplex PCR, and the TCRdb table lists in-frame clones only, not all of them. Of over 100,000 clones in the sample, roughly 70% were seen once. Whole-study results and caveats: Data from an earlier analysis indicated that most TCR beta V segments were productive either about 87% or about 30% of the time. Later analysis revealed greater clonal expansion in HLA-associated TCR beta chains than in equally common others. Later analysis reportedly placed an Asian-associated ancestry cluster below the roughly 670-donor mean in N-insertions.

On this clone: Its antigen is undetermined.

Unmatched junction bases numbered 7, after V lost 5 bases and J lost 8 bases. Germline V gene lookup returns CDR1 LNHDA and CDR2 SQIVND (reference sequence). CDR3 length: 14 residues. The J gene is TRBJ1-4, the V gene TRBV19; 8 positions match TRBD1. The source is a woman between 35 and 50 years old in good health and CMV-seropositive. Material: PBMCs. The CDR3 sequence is CASSPDRENEKLFF. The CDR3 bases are TGTGCCAGTAGTCCGGACAGGGAGAACGAAAAACTGTTTTTT.